The 32 T cell receptor beta chains reported below all come from one sample, sequenced in a study of Ad26.COV2.S vaccination and SARS-CoV-2 variants. TCRdb keeps only in-frame clones here, not all; method: immunoSEQ multiplex PCR. This sample yields around 300,000 clones, of which 90% are seen a single time; roughly 6% belongs to the top ten. Treatment denoted: 15 to 20 received Ad26.COV2.S at low or high dose, single or two shots; about 5 received placebo; per-sample allocation not given. Specimens were obtained on day 63 following the first vaccine or placebo injection. The material sequenced was peripheral blood, taken in a trial of Ad26.COV2.S vaccine versus placebo. Source of these receptors: a person between 18 and 65 years old who received the Ad26.COV2.S COVID-19 vaccine or a placebo.

The chain uses TRBV7-2 and TRBJ1-5; TRBD1 might be the D (6 bases). V shed 0 bases and J shed 1 base, with 19 bases lying between them. This CDR3 comprises 19 residues. CDR1 is SGHTA, CDR2 FQGNSA, per germline. The CDR3 sequence is CASSLARSGTPGSNQPQHF. CDR3 coding DNA: TGTGCCAGCAGCTTAGCCAGATCCGGGACACCAGGGAGCAATCAGCCCCAGCATTTT.

With respect to this clone: This may arise from a read error, as a much more abundant clone is one base away. The genes are TRBV27 and TRBJ2-6; D gene unclear. Looked up from germline, CDR1 is MNHEY and CDR2 is SMNVEV (reference sequence). With 4 bases removed from V and 0 bases from J, the gap between germline ends came to 4 bases. This CDR3 contains 14 residues. CDR3 sequence (DNA): TGTGCCAGCAGTTACAACTCTGGGGCCAACGTCCTGACTTTC. Protein: CASSYNSGANVLTF.

The V and J genes are TRBV7-3 and TRBJ2-1; 10 bases are shared with TRBD2. The CDR3 spans 16 residues. The V gene end was trimmed by 3 bases and the J gene end by 8 bases; junction bases not matched to a gene: 10. Germline assignment: CDR1 SGHTA and CDR2 FQGTGA. CDR3 in DNA: TGTGCCAGCAGCTTGACTAGCGGGTCCGGGGTATATGAGCAGTTCTTC. Amino acid sequence: CASSLTSGSGVYEQFF.

The rearrangement joins TRBV6-2 or TRBV6-3 to TRBJ1-2, with 9 bases identical to TRBD1. CDR1 MNHEY and CDR2 SVGEGT come from the germline V gene. Trimming cost V 6 bases and J 6 bases; bases outside gene matches: 11. The CDR3 extends over 15 amino acids. CDR3 DNA: TGTGCCAGCAGCATCCCCGGGACAGGGTTTAATGGCTACACCTTC. This codes for CASSIPGTGFNGYTF.

The J gene is TRBJ1-3, the V gene TRBV5-4; unclear D gene. This CDR3 contains 15 residues. Trimming pared 3 bases from V and 0 bases from J, leaving 10 bases between. Germline CDR1 is SGHNT and CDR2 is YYREEE (reference sequence). The CDR3 sequence is CASSSGGISGNTIYF. DNA for the CDR3: TGTGCCAGCAGCTCCGGAGGGATCTCTGGAAACACCATATATTTT.

The genes are TRBV30 and TRBJ1-5; TRBD1 is a possible D gene (5 bases). CDR3 length: 15 amino acids. Germline lookup yields CDR1 GTSNPN and CDR2 SVGIG (reference sequence). The V gene lost 5 bases and the J gene lost 2 bases, with 16 bases spanning the gap. The CDR3: CAWGGDLRGNQPQHF. CDR3 bases: TGTGCCTGGGGGGGGGACCTCCGTGGCAATCAGCCCCAGCATTTT.

This clone was recorded only once. The chain joins TRBV25-1 to TRBJ2-1, with TRBD2 matching over 8 bases. This CDR3 region has 15 residues. CDR1 is MGHDK and CDR2 is SYGVNS in the germline V gene. J lost 7 bases, V lost 2 bases, and 7 bases had no gene match. The CDR3 region is CASSEEAGVENEQFF. CDR3 nucleotides: TGTGCCAGCAGTGAAGAAGCGGGAGTAGAAAATGAGCAGTTCTTC.

V gene TRBV9 combines with J gene TRBJ2-3; D perhaps matches TRBD2 (5 bases). Trimming stripped 0 bases from V and 5 bases from J, with 10 bases between. Germline V gene data show CDR1 as SGDLS and CDR2 as YYNGEE. CDR3 size: 14 residues. DNA of the CDR3: TGTGCCAGCAGCGTAGGAGGAGGCAAAGATACGCAGTATTTT. Translated, it gives CASSVGGGKDTQYF.

This chain uses TRBV6-2 or TRBV6-3 with TRBJ1-6, with a weak D call TRBD1 (5 bases). Trimming took off 5 bases at V and 11 bases at J, with 16 bases between the two ends. Germline V gene sequence: CDR1 MNHEY, CDR2 SVGEGT. The CDR3 spans 14 residues. Written as DNA, the CDR3 is TGTGCCAGCAGTCAGGGTGTTTTCAGTACACCCCTCCACTTT. Amino acid sequence: CASSQGVFSTPLHF.

The chain employs TRBV4-3 and TRBJ2-1, with 11 bases lining up with TRBD1. CDR1 and CDR2 (germline): LGHNA, YSLEER. The CDR3 covers 18 residues. Unmatched junction bases numbered 7, after V lost 0 bases and J lost 3 bases. The chain's CDR3 is CASSQDGDRGSFYNEQFF. The CDR3 DNA sequence: TGCGCCAGCAGCCAAGATGGGGACAGGGGGTCTTTCTACAATGAGCAGTTCTTC.

Turning to this clone: One junction end disagrees with the germline gene, perhaps due to a read error. The chain uses TRBV18 and TRBJ1-3; D call uncertain. The CDR3 length is 17 residues. Germline V gene data show CDR1 as KGHSH and CDR2 as LQKENI. Here the CDR3 reads CASSAPPGKFSGNTIYF. Here the CDR3 DNA reads TGTGCCAGCTCAGCACCCCCGGGAAAATTTTCTGGAAACACCATATATTTT.

This sequence joins TRBV13 and TRBJ2-1; 12 bases line up with TRBD2. The CDR3 extends over 17 amino acids. Looked up from germline, CDR1 is PRHDT and CDR2 is FYEKMQ (reference sequence). The J segment lost 4 bases and the V segment lost 5 bases, leaving 9 bases of the junction unmatched. DNA of the CDR3: TGTGCCAGCAGCCCCACCCGGACTAGCGGGGCTTACAATGAGCAGTTCTTC. Translated: CASSPTRTSGAYNEQFF. Based on the CDR3 plus reference TRBV13 and TRBJ2-1, the full variable domain is AAGVIQSPRHLIKEKRETATLKCYPIPRHDTVYWYQQGPGQDPQFLISFYEKMQSDKGSIPDRFSAQQFSDYHSELNMSSLELGDSALYFCASSPTRTSGAYNEQFFGPGTRLTVL.

The genes are TRBV6-5 and TRBJ2-1; the match to TRBD2 covers 15 bases. The CDR3 runs 15 residues. J was trimmed by 6 bases and V by 5 bases; bases with no gene match: 2. Looked up from germline, CDR1 is MNHEY and CDR2 is SVGAGI. This CDR3 reads CASSPGLAGGNEQFF. The CDR3, as DNA: TGTGCCAGCAGTCCGGGACTAGCGGGGGGCAATGAGCAGTTCTTC.

J is TRBJ1-1 and V is TRBV24-1; D remains unclear. Trimming pared 9 bases from V and 1 base from J, leaving 8 bases between. This CDR3 spans 12 amino acids. Germline CDR1 reads KGHDR; CDR2 reads SFDVKD. The CDR3 loop reads CATPATNTEAFF. CDR3 in DNA: TGTGCCACCCCGGCGACGAACACTGAAGCTTTCTTT.

This chain joins TRBV6-5 and TRBJ2-1; the D is unclear. Trimming left V 3 bases short and J 5 bases short, with 14 bases between. The CDR3 totals 15 residues. CDR1 is MNHEY, CDR2 SVGAGI, per germline. CDR3 sequence: CASSYRDGRNNEQFF. CDR3 nucleotides: TGTGCCAGCAGTTATAGAGATGGAAGGAACAATGAGCAGTTCTTC.

This clone has a single count. This CDR3 is CASSATSGDGDTQYF. As DNA, the CDR3 is TGTGCCAGCTCGGCGACTAGCGGGGACGGAGATACGCAGTATTTT. J is TRBJ2-3 and V is TRBV18; TRBD2 aligns across 11 bases. This CDR3 has 15 amino acids. J lost 5 bases, V lost 6 bases, and 7 bases had no gene match. Germline V lookup: CDR1 KGHSH, CDR2 LQKENI.

The J gene is TRBJ1-3, the V gene TRBV28, with D unclear. The germline CDR1 and CDR2 sequences are MDHEN and SYDVKM. The V gene lost 10 bases and the J gene lost 4 bases, with 17 bases spanning the gap. The CDR3 spans 14 residues. CDR3 protein: CATTSEGAGNTIYF. The CDR3, as DNA: TGTGCCACCACTTCCGAGGGAGCGGGAAACACCATATATTTT.

The V call is TRBV13, the J call TRBJ1-1; a possible D gene is TRBD1 (5 bases). The germline V gene has CDR1 PRHDT and CDR2 FYEKMQ (reference sequence). V was pared by 2 bases and J by 1 base, with 8 bases between. This CDR3 has 14 residues. The CDR3 here is CASSLSGGNTEAFF. The CDR3 DNA reads TGTGCCAGCAGCTTATCCGGGGGGAACACTGAAGCTTTCTTT.

The V call is TRBV6-5, the J call TRBJ1-1; tentative D call: TRBD1 (6 bases). The CDR3 is made up of 10 amino acids. The V and J ends lost 8 bases and 8 bases respectively, with 9 bases between them. Per germline, CDR1 MNHEY and CDR2 SVGAGI. The CDR3 is CASLGTEAFF. The CDR3 nucleotides are TGTGCCAGCCTCGGGACAGAAGCTTTCTTT.

This clone was detected a few times. The rearrangement joins TRBV7-8 to TRBJ1-4; D possibly corresponds to TRBD1 (6 bases). The CDR3 extends over 15 amino acids. V was trimmed by 1 base and J by 1 base, leaving 7 bases between them. Germline V gene data show CDR1 as SGHVS and CDR2 as FQNEAQ. The CDR3 region is CASSLVGGTNEKLFF. The CDR3 nucleotides are TGTGCCAGCAGCTTAGTAGGGGGAACTAATGAAAAACTGTTTTTT.

V gene TRBV4-3 combines with J gene TRBJ1-1; D call uncertain. Trimming stripped 0 bases from V and 0 bases from J, with 14 bases between. The germline CDR1 and CDR2 sequences are LGHNA and YSLEER. The CDR3 consists of 17 residues. The CDR3 region has the DNA TGCGCCAGCAGCCAAGATGCACAGATTCCCATGAACACTGAAGCTTTCTTT. Its protein is CASSQDAQIPMNTEAFF.

The chain recombines TRBV4-1 with TRBJ2-3; D is possibly TRBD2 (6 bases). Trimming pared 1 base from V and 4 bases from J, leaving 12 bases between. Germline assignment: CDR1 MGHRA and CDR2 YSYEKL. The CDR3 runs 15 residues. CDR3 nucleotides: TGCGCCAGCAGCCAAGTTTTGGGGGACTCAGATACGCAGTATTTT. Protein: CASSQVLGDSDTQYF.

The chain uses TRBV7-8 and TRBJ1-1, with D possibly TRBD1 on 6 matching bases. Germline-derived CDR1 and CDR2 are SGHVS and FQNEAQ. The CDR3 extends over 16 amino acids. Trimming removed 4 bases at V and 2 bases at J, with 17 bases between. The CDR3 coding sequence is TGTGCCAGCAGCTGGGGCGAGGGGGGAATTAACACTGAAGCTTTCTTT. Its protein is CASSWGEGGINTEAFF. Together with reference TRBV7-8 and TRBJ1-1, the CDR3 gives the full variable domain: GAGVSQSPRYKVAKRGQDVALRCDPISGHVSLFWYQQALGQGPEFLTYFQNEAQLDKSGLPSDRFFAERPEGSVSTLKIQRTQQEDSAVYLCASSWGEGGINTEAFFGQGTRLTVV.

V and J are TRBV7-6 and TRBJ1-1, with a tentative D call TRBD1 (5 bases). Germline V gene sequence: CDR1 SGHVS, CDR2 FNYEAQ. V shed 4 bases and J shed 0 bases, with 21 bases lying between them. The CDR3 extends over 18 amino acids. The CDR3 bases are TGTGCCAGCAGCTCGCCAACCGGGACGTCACTCATGAACACTGAAGCTTTCTTT. Residues: CASSSPTGTSLMNTEAFF. The whole variable domain, filled in from reference TRBV7-6 and TRBJ1-1, reads GAGVSQSPRYKVTKRGQDVALRCDPISGHVSLYWYRQALGQGPEFLTYFNYEAQQDKSGLPNDRFSAERPEGSISTLTIQRTEQRDSAMYRCASSSPTGTSLMNTEAFFGQGTRLTVV.

The chain couples TRBV25-1 to TRBJ2-2, with 9 bases fitting TRBD1. CDR1 is MGHDK and CDR2 is SYGVNS in the germline V gene. This CDR3 region has 17 residues. V shed 4 bases and J 1 base; nucleotides not matched to a gene: 7. CDR3 sequence (DNA): TGTGCCAGCAGTGGCAACATGGGACAGGGGAACACCGGGGAGCTGTTTTTT. It yields the protein CASSGNMGQGNTGELFF.

Points on this clone: A much larger clone is a single base away; this may be a read error. V and J are TRBV6-2 or TRBV6-3 and TRBJ1-1; 7 bases line up with TRBD1. The V gene's germline CDR1 is MNHEY and CDR2 SVGEGT. This CDR3 comprises 13 residues. Trimming cost V 2 bases and J 4 bases; bases outside gene matches: 1. CDR3 nucleotide sequence: TGTGCCAGCAGTTACCAGGGGGTCACTGAAGCTTTCTTT. This encodes CASSYQGVTEAFF.

This chain connects TRBV6-4 to TRBJ2-1; 7 bases map to TRBD2. The germline V gene encodes CDR1 MRHNA and CDR2 SNTAGT. The CDR3 contains 14 residues. V gave up 4 bases and J gave up 15 bases; unmatched junction bases: 15. CDR3 in DNA: TGTGCCAGCAGTGGATCTAGCGGTAACCCCAGACGGTTCTTC. It yields the protein CASSGSSGNPRRFF.

This chain connects TRBV5-1 to TRBJ1-2; D remains unclear. This CDR3 contains 19 residues. Germline V CDR1 and CDR2: SGHRS, YFSETQ. With 0 bases removed from V and 0 bases from J, the gap between germline ends came to 21 bases. The CDR3 nucleotides are TGCGCCAGCAGCTTGGGGGGTGGCAGGTCGACAATGGCTAACTATGGCTACACCTTC. Amino acid sequence: CASSLGGGRSTMANYGYTF.

The gene calls are TRBV12-3 or TRBV12-4 and TRBJ2-2; D not certain. The CDR3 loop spans 12 amino acids. The V end was cut by 6 bases, the J end by 6 bases, with 8 bases between. The CDR3 DNA follows: TGTGCCAGCAGGGACCCCCCCGGGGAGCTGTTTTTT. Amino acid sequence: CASRDPPGELFF.

J is TRBJ2-5 and V is TRBV11-2; D is perhaps TRBD1 or TRBD2 (5 bases each). The CDR3 sequence is 14 residues long. The germline V gene encodes CDR1 SGHAT and CDR2 FQNNGV. Deletions cut 5 bases from V and 3 bases from J, with 13 bases between. CDR3 sequence (DNA): TGTGCCAGCAGCAGAGCTGGGACGAAAGAGACCCAGTACTTC. Protein product: CASSRAGTKETQYF.

The V and J genes are TRBV6-5 and TRBJ2-7; D remains ambiguous. Germline-derived CDR1 and CDR2 are MNHEY and SVGAGI. V dropped 2 bases and J dropped 6 bases, with 20 bases sitting between them. This CDR3 region has 16 residues. This chain's CDR3 is CASSYGSRANRGEQYF. In DNA, the CDR3 is TGTGCCAGCAGTTACGGTTCTAGGGCCAATAGAGGCGAGCAGTACTTC.

The rearrangement joins TRBV12-3 or TRBV12-4 to TRBJ2-1, with no clear D. The CDR3 has 13 amino acids. The V end lost 7 bases, the J end lost 4 bases, and 11 bases lay between the germline ends. The CDR3 nucleotides are TGTGCCAGCAATTCCGATCGTTACAATGAGCAGTTCTTC. Translated, it gives CASNSDRYNEQFF.